This TCR beta chain stems from a study of identical twins. Unique molecular identifiers were present on the cDNA, and a universal primer site came from template switching. Each CDR3 protein is one row after TCRdb ran MiXCR on the 5' RACE reads. The sample lists around 1.7 million distinct CDR3 sequences; about 31% were seen once. General study points: Sequences that were out-of-frame, alpha and twin-shared displayed an excess of low generation probability. High-abundance cord blood beta clonotypes had fewer insertions; memory repertoires showed none.

There are a few counts of this clonotype. Its antigen is not known. The CDR3 contains 20 residues. After removal of 5 bases from V and 0 bases from J, the junction contained 19 bases not matched to a gene. The sample taken for sequencing was cord blood. The source is a newborn girl in good health. The chain combines TRBV12-3 or TRBV12-4 with TRBJ2-3, with 8 bases that match TRBD2. As DNA, the CDR3 is TGTGCCAGCAGTCCGGCCCGCCGCGATACTAGCGGCCAAAGCACAGATACGCAGTATTTT. Translating it yields CASSPARRDTSGQSTDTQYF.